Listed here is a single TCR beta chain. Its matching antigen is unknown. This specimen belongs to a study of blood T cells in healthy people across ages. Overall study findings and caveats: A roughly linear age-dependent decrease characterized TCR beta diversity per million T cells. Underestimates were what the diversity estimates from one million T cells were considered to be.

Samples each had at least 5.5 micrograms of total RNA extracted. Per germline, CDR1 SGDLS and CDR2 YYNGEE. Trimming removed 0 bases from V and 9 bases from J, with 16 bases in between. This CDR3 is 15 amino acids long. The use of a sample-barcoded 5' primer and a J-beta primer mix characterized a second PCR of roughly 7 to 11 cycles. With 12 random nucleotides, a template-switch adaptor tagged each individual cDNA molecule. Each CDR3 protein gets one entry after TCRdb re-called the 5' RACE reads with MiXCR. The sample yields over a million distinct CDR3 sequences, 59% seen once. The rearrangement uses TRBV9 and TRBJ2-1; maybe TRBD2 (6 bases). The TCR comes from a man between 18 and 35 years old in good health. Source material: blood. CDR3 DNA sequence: TGTGCCAGCAGCGTAGCGGGACTCCCGAGGAGTGAGCAGTTCTTC. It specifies CASSVAGLPRSEQFF. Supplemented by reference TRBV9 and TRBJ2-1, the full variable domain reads DSGVTQTPKHLITATGQRVTLRCSPRSGDLSVYWYQQSLDQGLQFLIQYYNGEERAKGNILERFSAQQFPDLHSELNLSSLELGDSALYFCASSVAGLPRSEQFFGPGTRLTVL.